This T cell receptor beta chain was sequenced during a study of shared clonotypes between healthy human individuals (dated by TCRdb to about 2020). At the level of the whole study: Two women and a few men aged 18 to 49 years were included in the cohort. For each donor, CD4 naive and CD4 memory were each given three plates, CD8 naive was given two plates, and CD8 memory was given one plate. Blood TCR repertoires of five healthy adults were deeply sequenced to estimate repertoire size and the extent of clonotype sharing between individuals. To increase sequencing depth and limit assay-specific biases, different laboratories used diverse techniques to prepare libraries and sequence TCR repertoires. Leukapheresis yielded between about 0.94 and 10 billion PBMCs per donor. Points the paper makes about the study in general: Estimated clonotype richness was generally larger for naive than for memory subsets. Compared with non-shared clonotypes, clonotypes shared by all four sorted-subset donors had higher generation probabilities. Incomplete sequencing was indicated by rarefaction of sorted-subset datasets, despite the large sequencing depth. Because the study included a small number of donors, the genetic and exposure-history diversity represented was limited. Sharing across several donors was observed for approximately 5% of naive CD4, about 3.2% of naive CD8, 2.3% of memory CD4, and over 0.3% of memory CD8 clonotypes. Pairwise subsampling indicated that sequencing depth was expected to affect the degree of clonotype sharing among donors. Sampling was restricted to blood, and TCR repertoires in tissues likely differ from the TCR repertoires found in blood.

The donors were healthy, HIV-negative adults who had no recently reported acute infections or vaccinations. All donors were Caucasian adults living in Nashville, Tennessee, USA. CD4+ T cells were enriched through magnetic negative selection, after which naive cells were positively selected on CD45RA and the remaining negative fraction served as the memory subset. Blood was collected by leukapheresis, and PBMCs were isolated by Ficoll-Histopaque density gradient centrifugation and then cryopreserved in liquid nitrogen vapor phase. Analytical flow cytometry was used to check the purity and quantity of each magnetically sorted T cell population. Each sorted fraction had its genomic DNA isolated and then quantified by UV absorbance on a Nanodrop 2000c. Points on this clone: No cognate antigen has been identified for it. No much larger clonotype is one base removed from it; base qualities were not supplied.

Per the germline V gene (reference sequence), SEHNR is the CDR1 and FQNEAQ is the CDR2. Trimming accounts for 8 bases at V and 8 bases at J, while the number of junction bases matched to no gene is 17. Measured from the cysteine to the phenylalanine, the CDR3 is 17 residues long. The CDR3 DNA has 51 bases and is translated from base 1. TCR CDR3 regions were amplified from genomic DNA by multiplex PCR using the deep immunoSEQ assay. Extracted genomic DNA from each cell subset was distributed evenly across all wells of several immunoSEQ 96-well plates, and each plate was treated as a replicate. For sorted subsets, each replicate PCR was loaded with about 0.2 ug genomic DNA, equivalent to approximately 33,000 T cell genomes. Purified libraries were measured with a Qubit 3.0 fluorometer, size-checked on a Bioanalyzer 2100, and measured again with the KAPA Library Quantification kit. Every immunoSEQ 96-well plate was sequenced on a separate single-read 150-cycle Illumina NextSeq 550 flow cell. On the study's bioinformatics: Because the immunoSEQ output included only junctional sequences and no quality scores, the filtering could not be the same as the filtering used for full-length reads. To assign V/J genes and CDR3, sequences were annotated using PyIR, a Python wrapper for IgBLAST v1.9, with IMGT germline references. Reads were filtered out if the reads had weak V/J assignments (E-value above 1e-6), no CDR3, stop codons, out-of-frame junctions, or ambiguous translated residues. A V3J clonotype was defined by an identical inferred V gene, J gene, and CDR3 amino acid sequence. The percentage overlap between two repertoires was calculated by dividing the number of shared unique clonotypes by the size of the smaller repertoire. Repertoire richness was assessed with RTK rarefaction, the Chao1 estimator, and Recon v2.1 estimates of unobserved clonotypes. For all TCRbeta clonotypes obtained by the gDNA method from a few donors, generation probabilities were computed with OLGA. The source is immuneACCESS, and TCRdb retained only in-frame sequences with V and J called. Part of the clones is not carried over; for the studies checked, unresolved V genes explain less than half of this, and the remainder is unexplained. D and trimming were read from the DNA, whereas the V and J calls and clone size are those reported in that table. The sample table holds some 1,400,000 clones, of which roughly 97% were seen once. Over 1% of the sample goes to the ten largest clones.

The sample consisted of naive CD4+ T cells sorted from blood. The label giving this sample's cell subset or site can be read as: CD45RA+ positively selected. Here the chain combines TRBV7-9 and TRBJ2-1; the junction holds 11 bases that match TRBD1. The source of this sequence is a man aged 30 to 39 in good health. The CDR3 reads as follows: CASVFRDRDRGYDEQFF. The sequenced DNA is TGTGCCAGCGTGTTTAGGGACCGGGACAGGGGGTATGATGAGCAGTTCTTC.